This T cell receptor beta chain was captured by sequencing in a study of Ad26.COV2.S vaccination and SARS-CoV-2 variants. Study context: Doses of Ad26.COV2.S were injected into muscle once or twice, 56 days apart.

Sequencing used immunoSEQ multiplex PCR; TCRdb keeps in-frame clones, though not all of them. The table has hundreds of thousands of clones, around 90% seen once. Treatment described: 15 to 20 received Ad26.COV2.S at low or high dose, single or two shots; 5 received placebo; per-sample allocation not given. Sampling was done on day 63 after the first vaccine or placebo injection. In Boston, the donor was an adult between 18-55 years of age. An Ad26 vector expressing Wuhan-strain SARS-CoV-2 spike constituted the vaccine. In germline, CDR1 is LNHDA, CDR2 SQIVND (reference sequence). Losses at the gene ends were 6 bases for V and 7 bases for J; bases not matched to a gene: 10. The length of the CDR3 is 14 residues. With regard to this clone: As yet, its antigen is unknown.

Regarding the study as a whole: Quantification of TCR breadth and depth may have yielded underestimates of total T cell responses.

The receptor's source is a person between 18 and 60 years old who received the Ad26.COV2.S COVID-19 vaccine or a placebo. This chain uses TRBV19 with TRBJ2-5; 8 bases match TRBD1. The material sequenced was peripheral blood, taken in a trial of Ad26.COV2.S vaccine versus placebo. The CDR3 sequence: CASRDREKPGTQYF. The CDR3 region has the DNA TGTGCCAGTAGGGACAGGGAAAAACCAGGGACCCAGTACTTC.